This entry lists 3 T cell receptor beta chains sequenced from one sample in a study of cytomegalovirus exposure and HLA in healthy donors. The PCR used 60 Vbeta and 13 Jbeta primers. Libraries were prepared by immunoSEQ multiplex PCR; TCRdb keeps only in-frame clonotypes and omits some of them. In the table there are under 200,000 clones, 65% to 90% of which are singletons. The sample taken for sequencing was PBMCs. These receptors all stem from a man aged 35-49 years in good health and CMV-seropositive.

This chain joins TRBV4-3 and TRBJ1-2; D gene uncertain. V lost 0 bases and J lost 6, with 5 bases in between. This CDR3 is built from 12 residues. From germline, CDR1 is LGHNA and CDR2 YSLEER. The CDR3 protein is CASSQDEHGYTF. CDR3 in DNA: TGCGCCAGCAGCCAAGATGAGCATGGCTACACCTTC.

The genes are TRBV5-1 and TRBJ1-1; 7 positions agree with TRBD1. Germline CDR1 SGHRS, CDR2 YFSETQ. With V trimmed by 3 bases and J by 0 bases, 2 bases remained unmatched. The CDR3 sequence is 14 residues long. CDR3 in DNA: TGCGCCAGCAGCTACAGGGGTCTGAACACTGAAGCTTTCTTT. Encoded protein: CASSYRGLNTEAFF.

The V gene is TRBV11-2, the J gene TRBJ2-3; no clear D. The CDR3 length is 15 residues. V gave up 0 bases and J gave up 0 bases, with 7 bases separating them. Germline V lookup: CDR1 SGHAT, CDR2 FQNNGV. CDR3 DNA sequence: TGTGCCAGCAGCTTAGATCTAGTAAGCACAGATACGCAGTATTTT. This codes for CASSLDLVSTDTQYF.